This TCR beta chain is drawn from a study of human T cells and chemical hapten exposure. TCRdb fed the RACE reads into MiXCR, producing one record per CDR3 protein. The table shows some 330,000 distinct CDR3 sequences, with around 5.5% occurring only once. Time point in this sample: pre-sensitization, week 0. Sample treatment: therapeutic diphenylcyclopropenone sensitization with weekly scalp DPC. Deletions cut 0 bases from V and 0 bases from J, with 18 bases between. CDR3 length equals 20 residues. The germline V gene has CDR1 MNHEY and CDR2 SVGAGI. Sequenced here: whole blood, sampled in connection with sensitization to the hapten diphenylcyclopropenone (DPC). This sequence joins TRBV6-5 and TRBJ1-6; D perhaps matches TRBD1 (6 bases). The clonotype was recovered from a woman under 30 with alopecia areata. Some clones in this sample may be carry-over from other donors' samples. This chain's CDR3 is CASSYSKTPGESSYNSPLHF. CDR3 nucleotide sequence: TGTGCCAGCAGTTACTCGAAGACCCCAGGGGAGAGCTCCTATAATTCACCCCTCCACTTT.